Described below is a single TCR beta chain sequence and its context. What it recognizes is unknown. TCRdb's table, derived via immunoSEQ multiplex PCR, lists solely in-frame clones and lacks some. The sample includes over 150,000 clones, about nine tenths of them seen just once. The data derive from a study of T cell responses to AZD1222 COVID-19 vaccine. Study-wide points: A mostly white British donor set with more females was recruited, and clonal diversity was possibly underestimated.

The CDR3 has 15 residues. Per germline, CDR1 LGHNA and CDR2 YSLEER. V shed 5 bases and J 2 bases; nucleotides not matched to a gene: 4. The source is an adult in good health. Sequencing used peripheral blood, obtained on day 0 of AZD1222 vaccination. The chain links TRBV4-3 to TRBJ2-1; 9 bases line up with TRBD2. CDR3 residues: CASSRSGGTYNEQFF. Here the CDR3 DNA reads TGCGCCAGCAGCAGGAGCGGGGGGACCTACAATGAGCAGTTCTTC.